The 27 T cell receptor beta chains in this list originate from one sample, sequenced in a study of T-cell reconstitution after alpha-beta-depleted transplantation in children (dated by TCRdb to 2016 to 2017). The label giving this sample's treatment or condition can be read as: allogeneic hematopoietic cell transplantation with graft depleted of TCRalphabeta T cells and CD19 B cells. Library creation used PCR. Data came from an Illumina HiSeq 2500. TCR library preparation used molecular barcoding, with unique molecular identifiers applied to normalize quantification of the TCRbeta repertoire. The public sequencing data were trimmed at Q25 with fastp and processed into clonotypes with MiXCR by TCRdb, which kept only in-frame beta chains. Rows matching on CDR3 protein sequence are summarized as one entry with the most common DNA and genes. The sample has hundreds of thousands of distinct CDR3 sequences on record, approximately 12% of them singletons. 2% to 2.5% of the sample goes to the ten largest clones.

This material consisted of PBMCs, mostly from graft donor cells, taken 360 days after TCRalphabeta/CD19-depleted stem cell transplant. The receptors stem from a male patient younger than 18 who had a stem cell transplant for acute myeloid leukemia, so the T cells may come from the graft donor.

This clonotype has just a few counts. The V and J genes are TRBV21-1 and TRBJ2-7; TRBD1 reflects the table's D call only, with no check against the DNA. TRBV21-1 is reported as a pseudogene. The length of the CDR3 is 15 residues. As DNA, the CDR3 is TGTGCCAGCAGCAAAGGGACAGGCGATTCCTACGAGCAGTACTTC. Its translation: CASSKGTGDSYEQYF.

This clonotype was counted only a few times. The chain combines TRBV20-1 with TRBJ2-7; D unresolved. V was clipped by 5 bases and J by 1 base, with 15 bases between them. The CDR3 contains 14 residues. Germline CDR1 and CDR2: DFQATT and SNEGSKA (reference sequence). The CDR3 reads CSALGWVRSYEQYF. CDR3 DNA sequence: TGCAGTGCTCTCGGTTGGGTACGTTCCTACGAGCAGTACTTC.

This clonotype was observed a handful of times. The chain uses TRBV5-5 and TRBJ2-7; TRBD2 is a possible D gene (5 bases). The CDR3 extends over 15 amino acids. The V gene's germline CDR1 is SGHKS and CDR2 YYEKEE (reference sequence). V gave up 4 bases and J gave up 2 bases, with 16 bases separating them. The CDR3, as DNA: TGTGCCAGCAGCGAAAATGTGGGAGTAGCCTACGAGCAGTACTTC. The encoded protein is CASSENVGVAYEQYF.

CDR3 in DNA: TGTGCCATCAGTATATCGGTAGCGGATCAGCCCCAGCATTTT. Protein: CAISISVADQPQHF. This sequence joins TRBV10-3 and TRBJ1-5; no clear D. Deletions cut 5 bases from V and 5 bases from J, with 13 bases between. The CDR3 contains 14 residues. Per the germline V gene, CDR1 is ENHRY and CDR2 is SYGVKD.

This chain joins TRBV4-2 and TRBJ2-7, with D perhaps matching TRBD1 (5 bases). From germline, CDR1 is LGHNA and CDR2 YNFKEQ. Trimming removed 0 bases at V and 7 bases at J, with 19 bases between. The CDR3 sequence is 16 residues long. The CDR3 reads CASSQDGPKVGREQYF. The CDR3 DNA sequence: TGTGCCAGCAGCCAAGATGGGCCAAAGGTGGGGCGGGAGCAGTACTTC.

This clonotype showed up many times. The gene calls are TRBV9 and TRBJ1-1; D unresolved. The CDR3 consists of 13 residues. Trimming pared 1 base from V and 4 bases from J, leaving 8 bases between. Germline V gives CDR1 SGDLS, CDR2 YYNGEE. CDR3: CASSVSSSTEAFF. The DNA for the CDR3 is TGTGCCAGCAGCGTAAGCAGTTCCACTGAAGCTTTCTTT.

The chain employs TRBV5-1 and TRBJ2-1; 7 bases fit TRBD2. The germline CDR1 and CDR2 sequences are SGHRS and YFSETQ. V shed 4 bases and J 8 bases; nucleotides not matched to a gene: 12. The CDR3 is made up of 15 amino acids. The CDR3 protein is CASSLRDYGLDEQFF. DNA of the CDR3: TGCGCCAGCAGCCTCCGGGACTATGGGCTCGATGAGCAGTTCTTC.

The gene calls are TRBV11-2 and TRBJ2-5; TRBD2 matches 11 bases. The CDR3 spans 18 residues. Germline trimming cut 7 bases from V and 6 bases from J; bases unmatched to any gene: 19. CDR1 and CDR2 (germline): SGHAT, FQNNGV. The DNA of the CDR3 is TGTGCCAGCATCTCCAACCCGGGAACTAGCGGGAGCAGAAAGACCCAGTACTTC. Translation gives CASISNPGTSGSRKTQYF. The full variable domain, rest sourced from reference TRBV11-2 and TRBJ2-5, is EAGVAQSPRYKIIEKRQSVAFWCNPISGHATLYWYQQILGQGPKLLIQFQNNGVVDDSQLPKDRFSAERLKGVDSTLKIQPAKLEDSAVYLCASISNPGTSGSRKTQYFGPGTRLLVL.

This clonotype came up a few times. The genes are TRBV29-1 and TRBJ2-3, with 7 bases matching TRBD1. The germline CDR1 and CDR2 sequences are SQVTM and ANQGSEA. This CDR3 comprises 15 residues. After removal of 6 bases from V and 0 bases from J, the junction contained 9 bases not matched to a gene. This CDR3 reads CSVRQGALSTDTQYF. The CDR3 coding sequence is TGCAGCGTCCGACAGGGCGCCCTGAGCACAGATACGCAGTATTTT.

In its sample, this clonotype was seen a few times. V and J are TRBV7-3 and TRBJ2-1; 9 nucleotides agree with TRBD2. Germline CDR1 is SGHTA and CDR2 is FQGTGA. The V and J ends lost 1 base and 3 bases, in that order; junction bases with no gene match: 7. The CDR3 runs to 17 residues. CDR3 bases: TGTGCCAGCAGCTTAAAGGTAGCGGGAGCAGGCTACAATGAGCAGTTCTTC. This codes for CASSLKVAGAGYNEQFF.

The rearrangement joins TRBV20-1 to TRBJ2-1; the D is unclear. The germline V gene encodes CDR1 DFQATT and CDR2 SNEGSKA (reference sequence). The V gene lost 5 bases and the J gene lost 6 bases, with 5 bases spanning the gap. The CDR3 is 10 residues long. Here the CDR3 DNA reads TGCAGTGCTTGGAGCAATGAGCAGTTCTTC. Its protein is CSAWSNEQFF.

This clonotype has ten or more counts. The rearrangement links TRBV7-9 to TRBJ2-3; D is unclear. V lost 7 bases and J lost 4, with 0 bases in between. This CDR3 is built from 9 residues. Germline CDR1 SEHNR, CDR2 FQNEAQ (reference sequence). CDR3 sequence (DNA): TGTGCCAGCACAGATACGCAGTATTTT. Its protein is CASTDTQYF.

This clonotype occurred a few times. The chain's CDR3 is CASSQMRAGTQYF. The DNA of the CDR3 is TGCGCCAGCAGCCAGATGAGGGCCGGGACCCAGTACTTC. The chain employs TRBV4-3 and TRBJ2-5; maybe TRBD2 (5 bases). Germline V gene lookup returns CDR1 LGHNA and CDR2 YSLEER. V lost 3 bases and J 7 bases, leaving 12 bases between the germline ends. There are 13 residues in the CDR3.

At least ten counts were recorded for this clonotype. This chain uses TRBV20-1 with TRBJ2-7; TRBD1 might be the D (6 bases). CDR3 size: 15 residues. The V end lost 5 bases, the J end lost 0 bases, and 17 bases lay between the germline ends. CDR1 is DFQATT and CDR2 is SNEGSKA in the germline V gene (reference sequence). The CDR3 loop is CSALNDRPYSYEQYF. The CDR3 DNA is TGCAGTGCTTTAAATGACAGGCCCTACTCCTACGAGCAGTACTTC.

Many counts were recorded for this clonotype. The rearrangement joins TRBV28 to TRBJ2-2; D gene ambiguous. The ends were cut back, 8 bases at V and 0 bases at J, with 4 bases in the middle. CDR3 length: 12 amino acids. Germline loops: CDR1 MDHEN, CDR2 SYDVKM. In nucleotides, the CDR3 is TGTGCCAGCGGGTCGAACACCGGGGAGCTGTTTTTT. Translating gives CASGSNTGELFF.

The J gene is TRBJ2-5, the V gene TRBV5-1; 7 bases fit TRBD1. This CDR3 contains 15 residues. CDR1 and CDR2 from the germline V gene are SGHRS and YFSETQ. With V trimmed by 4 bases and J by 3 bases, 9 bases remained unmatched. The CDR3 is CASSSTGTEKETQYF. In DNA form, the CDR3 reads TGCGCCAGCAGCAGTACCGGGACAGAGAAAGAGACCCAGTACTTC.

This clonotype occurred many times. The chain employs TRBV6-2 or TRBV6-3 and TRBJ1-1; D is unclear. Trimming pared 2 bases from V and 1 base from J, leaving 17 bases between. This CDR3 is built from 17 residues. Germline lookup yields CDR1 MNHEY and CDR2 SVGEGT. Written as DNA, the CDR3 is TGTGCCAGCAGTTACCCTGGATATAGGTTGGCGAACACTGAAGCTTTCTTT. Protein: CASSYPGYRLANTEAFF.

This clonotype was counted between two and nine times. The chain uses TRBV11-2 and TRBJ2-3, with 12 nucleotides matching TRBD2. V gave up 3 bases and J gave up 1 base; unmatched junction bases: 8. The CDR3 is made up of 18 amino acids. CDR1 and CDR2 from the germline V gene are SGHAT and FQNNGV. The CDR3 region is CASSLTGTSGFGTDTQYF. CDR3 nucleotides: TGTGCCAGCAGCTTGACCGGGACTAGCGGGTTCGGCACAGATACGCAGTATTTT.

This clonotype was counted between two and nine times. The rearrangement links TRBV20-1 to TRBJ1-4; unclear D gene. CDR3 length: 8 amino acids. Germline lookup yields CDR1 DFQATT and CDR2 SNEGSKA (reference sequence). The germline V and J ends were trimmed by 7 bases and 10 bases, with 4 bases remaining between them. CDR3 in DNA: TGCAGTGTTGGAAAACTGTTTTTT. The encoded protein is CSVGKLFF.

The chain has TRBV28 and TRBJ2-7; 9 nucleotides line up with TRBD1. CDR1 and CDR2 from the germline V gene are MDHEN and SYDVKM. The CDR3 has 15 residues. V shed 3 bases, J shed 4 bases, and the junction held 7 bases outside the gene matches. CDR3 DNA sequence: TGTGCCAGCAGTTTCGGAGACAGGGGGACTTACGAGCAGTACTTC. It is translated as CASSFGDRGTYEQYF.

In its sample, this clonotype was seen many times. V and J are TRBV20-1 and TRBJ1-6; 7 positions match TRBD1. This CDR3 has 16 residues. The trim removed 4 bases at V and 10 bases at J, leaving 16 bases unmatched. From germline, CDR1 is DFQATT and CDR2 SNEGSKA (reference sequence). The CDR3 bases are TGCAGTGCTATCACCACTACAGGGGCCTGGGGATCACCCCTCCACTTT. Its translation is CSAITTTGAWGSPLHF.

This clonotype has more than one count but fewer than ten. The V call is TRBV7-9, the J call TRBJ2-5; TRBD2 aligns across 10 bases. V dropped 4 bases and J dropped 4; count of bases not matched to a gene: 9. The CDR3 is made up of 16 amino acids. CDR1 and CDR2 (germline): SEHNR, FQNEAQ (reference sequence). CDR3 nucleotide sequence: TGTGCCAGCAGCTGGCCTAGCGGGAGATGGCGAGAGACCCAGTACTTC. It encodes CASSWPSGRWRETQYF. The full variable domain, its missing parts supplied by reference TRBV7-9 and TRBJ2-5, is DTGVSQNPRHKITKRGQNVTFRCDPISEHNRLYWYRQTLGQGPEFLTYFQNEAQLEKSRLLSDRFSAERPKGSFSTLEIQRTEQGDSAMYLCASSWPSGRWRETQYFGPGTRLLVL.

Note on this clonotype: The junction differs from germline at one of its ends, possibly a read error. CDR3 protein: CASREDTYSNQPQHF. In DNA form, the CDR3 reads TGTGCCAGCAGGGAAGACACCTATAGCAATCAGCCCCAGCATTTT. The chain links TRBV6-1 to TRBJ1-5; D unresolved. Looked up from germline, CDR1 is MNHNS and CDR2 is SASEGT. CDR3 length: 15 residues.

This clonotype has a handful of counts. V and J are TRBV29-1 and TRBJ2-7; the match to TRBD1 covers 9 bases. The CDR3 has 14 residues. Losses at the gene ends were 5 bases for V and 4 bases for J; bases not matched to a gene: 9. The germline V gene has CDR1 SQVTM and CDR2 ANQGSEA. The CDR3 spells CSVLQGAFAYEQYF. CDR3 DNA sequence: TGCAGCGTTCTACAGGGGGCGTTCGCATACGAGCAGTACTTC.

Worth noting for this clonotype: Compared with germline, one end of the junction differs, possibly owing to a read error. The chain employs TRBV7-7 and TRBJ2-1, with 7 bases lining up with TRBD2. The germline V gene has CDR1 SSHAT and CDR2 FNYEAQ (reference sequence). There are 16 residues in the CDR3. The CDR3 nucleotides are TGTGCTAGCAGCTCTAGCGGTTTTGAATCCTACAATGAGCAGTTCTTC. Encoded protein: CASSSSGFESYNEQFF.

The chain has TRBV6-5 and TRBJ2-3, with 13 bases matching TRBD2. Germline V gene lookup returns CDR1 MNHEY and CDR2 SVGAGI. J was trimmed by 5 bases and V by 4 bases; bases with no gene match: 3. The CDR3 has 15 residues. As DNA, the CDR3 is TGTGCCAGCAGTTCCGGACTAGCGGGAGAAGATACGCAGTATTTT. Translating it yields CASSSGLAGEDTQYF.

The table lists this clonotype with a few counts. J is TRBJ2-7 and V is TRBV15, with 9 bases matching TRBD1. The CDR3 has 16 amino acids. Germline lookup yields CDR1 LNHNV and CDR2 YYDKDF (reference sequence). Germline trimming cut 1 base from V and 1 base from J; bases unmatched to any gene: 5. The CDR3 DNA reads as TGTGCCACCAGCAGAGCCTCCGGGACAGGGTCCTACGAGCAGTACTTC. Encoded protein: CATSRASGTGSYEQYF.